One and the same sample provided the 10 T cell receptor beta chains below, sequenced in a study of T cell changes during pregnancy in multiple sclerosis. Assay used: immunoSEQ multiplex PCR; TCRdb lists only in-frame clones, some missing. The sample holds 40,000 to 50,000 clones; about 90% are singletons and the top ten take 10%. Source: CD8+ T cells from peripheral blood mononuclear cells, taken in the first trimester of pregnancy. The receptors here all came from a female donor with multiple sclerosis, enrolled in a pregnancy study.

The gene calls are TRBV11-2 and TRBJ1-4, with D possibly TRBD1 on 5 matching bases. V was shortened by 4 bases and J by 7 bases, with 16 bases between the two germline ends. Germline lookup yields CDR1 SGHAT and CDR2 FQNNGV. There are 15 residues in the CDR3. The CDR3 protein is CASSYTRGSLEKLFF. CDR3 nucleotide sequence: TGTGCCAGCAGCTACACAAGGGGTTCCCTTGAAAAACTGTTTTTT. Full variable domain (outside the CDR3, taken from reference TRBV11-2 and TRBJ1-4): EAGVAQSPRYKIIEKRQSVAFWCNPISGHATLYWYQQILGQGPKLLIQFQNNGVVDDSQLPKDRFSAERLKGVDSTLKIQPAKLEDSAVYLCASSYTRGSLEKLFFGSGTQLSVL.

The rearrangement links TRBV27 to TRBJ2-7; no clear D gene. In germline, CDR1 is MNHEY, CDR2 SMNVEV (reference sequence). V gave up 0 bases and J gave up 5 bases, with 8 bases separating them. There are 13 residues in the CDR3. CDR3 amino acids: CASSLSSVHEQYF. Written as DNA, the CDR3 is TGTGCCAGCAGTTTATCGAGTGTCCACGAGCAGTACTTC.

This clone showed up just a few times. This chain links TRBV5-6 with TRBJ2-7; 7 bases match TRBD1. Germline CDR1 SGHDT, CDR2 YYEEEE. This CDR3 comprises 17 residues. The trim removed 0 bases at V and 0 bases at J, leaving 9 bases unmatched. Written as DNA, the CDR3 is TGTGCCAGCAGCTTGGGGGACAGCTCACTGAGCTCCTACGAGCAGTACTTC. Protein: CASSLGDSSLSSYEQYF.

The chain's CDR3 is CASSYRTELPYEQYF. The DNA of the CDR3 is TGTGCCAGCAGTTACCGGACAGAACTACCCTACGAGCAGTACTTC. This sequence joins TRBV6-5 and TRBJ2-7; possible D gene TRBD1, 6 bases. Germline V gene sequence: CDR1 MNHEY, CDR2 SVGAGI. CDR3 size: 15 residues. V was pared by 2 bases and J by 2 bases, with 13 bases between.

The J gene is TRBJ2-1, the V gene TRBV4-2, with 11 positions matching TRBD2. V trimming: 5 bases; J trimming: 3 bases; junction bases outside the gene matches: 6. CDR3 size: 16 residues. Germline CDR1 and CDR2: LGHNA and YNFKEQ. CDR3 residues: CASSIRTSGYYNEQFF. The CDR3 DNA reads as TGTGCCAGCAGCATTCGGACTAGCGGGTACTACAATGAGCAGTTCTTC.

The CDR3 protein is CAISEPLLAGGYNEQFF. The CDR3 nucleotides are TGTGCCATCAGTGAGCCACTACTAGCGGGAGGCTACAATGAGCAGTTCTTC. This sequence joins TRBV10-3 and TRBJ2-1, with 12 bases aligning to TRBD2. V trimming: 2 bases; J trimming: 3 bases; junction bases outside the gene matches: 5. Germline V gives CDR1 ENHRY, CDR2 SYGVKD. The CDR3 sequence is 17 residues long.

This sequence joins TRBV19 and TRBJ2-6; D is unresolved. Germline values: CDR1 LNHDA, CDR2 SQIVND (reference sequence). Between the trimmed V and J ends, which lost 2 bases and 1 base, there was a span of 18 bases. This CDR3 has 19 residues. The CDR3 DNA follows: TGTGCCAGTAGTATATTTGAGACGGTAACTAAATCTGGGGCCAACGTCCTGACTTTC. Its protein is CASSIFETVTKSGANVLTF.

The rearrangement joins TRBV7-3 to TRBJ2-2; 8 positions match TRBD1. The CDR3 contains 13 residues. V shed 4 bases, J shed 9 bases, and the junction held 4 bases outside the gene matches. Germline lookup yields CDR1 SGHTA and CDR2 FQGTGA. CDR3 sequence reads: CASSSQGARELFF. The CDR3 nucleotides read TGTGCCAGCAGCTCTCAGGGGGCCAGGGAGCTGTTTTTT.

This chain joins TRBV7-2 and TRBJ1-1; unclear D gene. Per the germline V gene, CDR1 is SGHTA and CDR2 is FQGNSA. This CDR3 has 10 amino acids. The V end was cut by 4 bases, the J end by 8 bases, with 5 bases between. CDR3 DNA sequence: TGTGCCAGCAGCTCTATAGAAGCTTTCTTT. Residues: CASSSIEAFF.

The genes are TRBV6-6 and TRBJ1-6; D may be TRBD1 (5 bases). V was shortened by 6 bases and J by 4 bases, with 16 bases between the two germline ends. Germline CDR1 is MNHNY and CDR2 is SVGAGI (reference sequence). The CDR3 spans 16 residues. Here the CDR3 reads CASSGGGGSYNSPLHF. In DNA, the CDR3 is TGTGCCAGCAGCGGGGGGGGAGGGAGTTATAATTCACCCCTCCACTTT.